This T cell receptor (beta chain) was observed in a study of PD-1 blockade in mismatch repair-deficient tumors. The CDR3 has 15 residues. V gave up 6 bases and J gave up 5 bases; unmatched junction bases: 10. CDR1 is SGHTA, CDR2 FQGTGA, per germline. This clone was counted a few times. This table comes from immunoSEQ multiplex PCR, and its TCRdb copy is limited to in-frame clones, with some not included. The sample lists roughly 50,000 clones, about 85% occurring once. The receptor was isolated from an adult with mismatch repair-deficient cancer. The sample here was peripheral blood, taken approximately 18 weeks after starting pembrolizumab. V is TRBV7-3 and J is TRBJ1-1; TRBD1 agrees at 9 bases. As DNA, the CDR3 is TGTGCCAGCAGTTCCTTGGGACAGGGCAGGACTGAAGCTTTCTTT. This sequence encodes CASSSLGQGRTEAFF.